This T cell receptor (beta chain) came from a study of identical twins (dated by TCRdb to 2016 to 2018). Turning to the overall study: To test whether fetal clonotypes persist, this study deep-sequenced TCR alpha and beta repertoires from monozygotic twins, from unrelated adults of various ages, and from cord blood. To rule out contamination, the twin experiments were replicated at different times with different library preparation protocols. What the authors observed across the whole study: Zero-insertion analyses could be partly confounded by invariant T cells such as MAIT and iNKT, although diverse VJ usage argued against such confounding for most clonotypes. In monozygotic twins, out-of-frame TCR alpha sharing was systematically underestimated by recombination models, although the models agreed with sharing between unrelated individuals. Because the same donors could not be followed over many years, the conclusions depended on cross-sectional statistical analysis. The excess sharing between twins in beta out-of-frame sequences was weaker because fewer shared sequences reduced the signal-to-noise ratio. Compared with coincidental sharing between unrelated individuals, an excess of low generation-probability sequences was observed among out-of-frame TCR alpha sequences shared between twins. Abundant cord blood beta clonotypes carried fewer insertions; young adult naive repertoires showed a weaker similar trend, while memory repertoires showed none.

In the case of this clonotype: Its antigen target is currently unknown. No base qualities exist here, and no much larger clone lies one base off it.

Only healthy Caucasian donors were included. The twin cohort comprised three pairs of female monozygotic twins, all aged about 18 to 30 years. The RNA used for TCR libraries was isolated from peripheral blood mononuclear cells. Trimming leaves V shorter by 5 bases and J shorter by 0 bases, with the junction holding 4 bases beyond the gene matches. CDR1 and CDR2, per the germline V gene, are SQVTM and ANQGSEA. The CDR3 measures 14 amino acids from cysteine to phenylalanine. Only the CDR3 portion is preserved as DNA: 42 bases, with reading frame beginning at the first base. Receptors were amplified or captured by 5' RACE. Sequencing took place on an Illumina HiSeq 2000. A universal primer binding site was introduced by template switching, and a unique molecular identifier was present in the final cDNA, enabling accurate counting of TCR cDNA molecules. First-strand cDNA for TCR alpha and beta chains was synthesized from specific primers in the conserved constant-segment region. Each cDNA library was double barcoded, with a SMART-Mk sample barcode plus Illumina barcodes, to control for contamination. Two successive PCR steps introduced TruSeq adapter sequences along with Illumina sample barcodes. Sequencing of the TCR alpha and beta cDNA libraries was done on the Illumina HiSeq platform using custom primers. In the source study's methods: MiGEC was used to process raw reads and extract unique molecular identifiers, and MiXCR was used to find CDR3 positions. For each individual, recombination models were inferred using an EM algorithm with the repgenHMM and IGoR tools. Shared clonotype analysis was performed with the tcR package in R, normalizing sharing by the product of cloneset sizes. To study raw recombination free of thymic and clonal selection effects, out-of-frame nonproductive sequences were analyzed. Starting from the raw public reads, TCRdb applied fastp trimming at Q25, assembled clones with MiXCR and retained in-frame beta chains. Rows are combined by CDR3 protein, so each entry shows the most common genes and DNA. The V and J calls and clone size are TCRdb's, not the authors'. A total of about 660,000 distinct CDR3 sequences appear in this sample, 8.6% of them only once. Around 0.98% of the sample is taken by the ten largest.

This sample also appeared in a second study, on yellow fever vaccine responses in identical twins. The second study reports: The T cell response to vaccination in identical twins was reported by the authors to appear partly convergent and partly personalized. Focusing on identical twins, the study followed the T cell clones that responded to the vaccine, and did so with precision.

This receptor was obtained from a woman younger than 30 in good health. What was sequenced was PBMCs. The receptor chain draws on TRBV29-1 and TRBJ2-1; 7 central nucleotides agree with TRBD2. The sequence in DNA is TGCAGCGTTTTTGGCGGGAGCTCCTACAATGAGCAGTTCTTC. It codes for CSVFGGSSYNEQFF.